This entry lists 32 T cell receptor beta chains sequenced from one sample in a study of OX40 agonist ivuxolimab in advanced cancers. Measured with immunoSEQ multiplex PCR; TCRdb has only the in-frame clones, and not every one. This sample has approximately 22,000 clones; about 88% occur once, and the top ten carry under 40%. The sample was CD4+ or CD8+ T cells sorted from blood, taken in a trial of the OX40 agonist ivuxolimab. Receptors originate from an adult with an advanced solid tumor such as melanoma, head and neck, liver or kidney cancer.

This CDR3 reads CASSLGTADEQYF. The CDR3 coding sequence is TGTGCCAGCAGCCTAGGGACCGCCGACGAGCAGTACTTC. The V and J genes are TRBV11-3 and TRBJ2-7; D possibly matches TRBD1 or TRBD2 (5 bases each). The CDR3 covers 13 residues. Germline CDR1 SGHNT, CDR2 YENEEA. The V and J ends lost 5 bases and 5 bases respectively, with 13 bases between them.

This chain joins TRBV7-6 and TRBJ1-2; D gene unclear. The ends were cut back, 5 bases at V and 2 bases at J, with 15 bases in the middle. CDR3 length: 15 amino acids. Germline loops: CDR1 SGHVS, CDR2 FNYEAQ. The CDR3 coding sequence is TGTGCCAGCAGCCAGGCCCCCGGGAGCAACTATGGCTACACCTTC. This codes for CASSQAPGSNYGYTF.

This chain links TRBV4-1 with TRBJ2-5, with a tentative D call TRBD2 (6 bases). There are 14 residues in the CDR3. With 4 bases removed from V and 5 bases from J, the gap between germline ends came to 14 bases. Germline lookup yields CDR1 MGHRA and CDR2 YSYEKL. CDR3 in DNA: TGCGCCAGCAGCCCAGGACTATTCCAGGAGACCCAGTACTTC. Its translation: CASSPGLFQETQYF.

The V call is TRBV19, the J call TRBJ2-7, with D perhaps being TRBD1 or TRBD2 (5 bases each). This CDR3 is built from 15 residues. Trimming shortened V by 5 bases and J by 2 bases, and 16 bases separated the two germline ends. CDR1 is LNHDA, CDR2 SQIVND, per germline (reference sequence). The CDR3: CASSSLAGRTYEQYF. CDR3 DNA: TGTGCCAGTAGTTCTCTGGCAGGGAGAACCTACGAGCAGTACTTC.

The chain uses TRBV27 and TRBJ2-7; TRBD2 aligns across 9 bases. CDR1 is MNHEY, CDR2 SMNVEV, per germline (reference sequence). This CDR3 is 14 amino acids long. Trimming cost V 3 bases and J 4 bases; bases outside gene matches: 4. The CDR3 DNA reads TGTGCCAGCAGTTTGGCGACTAGCGGATACGAGCAGTACTTC. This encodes CASSLATSGYEQYF.

The CDR3 reads CASSPPGTEAFF. CDR3 sequence (DNA): TGTGCCAGCTCACCACCTGGCACTGAAGCTTTCTTT. The chain employs TRBV18 and TRBJ1-1; D gene unclear. Germline loops: CDR1 KGHSH, CDR2 LQKENI. This CDR3 contains 12 residues. Trimming cost V 0 bases and J 4 bases, with 3 bases left between them.

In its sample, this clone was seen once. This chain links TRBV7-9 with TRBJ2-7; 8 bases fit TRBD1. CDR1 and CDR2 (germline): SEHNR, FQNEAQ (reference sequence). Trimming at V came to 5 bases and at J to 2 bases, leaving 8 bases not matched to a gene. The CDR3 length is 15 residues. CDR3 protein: CASSPRQGRTYEQYF. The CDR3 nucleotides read TGTGCCAGCAGCCCTAGACAGGGGAGAACCTACGAGCAGTACTTC.

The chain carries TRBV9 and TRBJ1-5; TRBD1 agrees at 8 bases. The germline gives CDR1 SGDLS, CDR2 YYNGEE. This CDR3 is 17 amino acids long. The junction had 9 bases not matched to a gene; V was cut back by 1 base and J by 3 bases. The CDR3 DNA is TGTGCCAGCAGCGTATCCCCGGACAGGGAGGTCAATCAGCCCCAGCATTTT. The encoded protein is CASSVSPDREVNQPQHF.

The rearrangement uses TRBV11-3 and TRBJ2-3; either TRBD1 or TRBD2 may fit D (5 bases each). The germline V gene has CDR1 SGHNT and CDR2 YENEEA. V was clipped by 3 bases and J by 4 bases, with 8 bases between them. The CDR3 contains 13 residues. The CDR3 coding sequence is TGTGCCAGCAGCTTTGGGACCGCAGATACGCAGTATTTT. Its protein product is CASSFGTADTQYF.

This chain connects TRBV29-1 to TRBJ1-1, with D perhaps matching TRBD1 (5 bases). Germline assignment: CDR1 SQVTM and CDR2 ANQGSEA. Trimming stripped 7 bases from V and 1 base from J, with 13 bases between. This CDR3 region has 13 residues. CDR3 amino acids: CSGQGPSNTEAFF. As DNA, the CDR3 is TGCAGCGGGCAGGGTCCATCGAACACTGAAGCTTTCTTT.

CDR3 nucleotides: TGTGCCAGCAGCCTAAAGACAGGAGCCTACGAGCAGTACTTC. Translated, it gives CASSLKTGAYEQYF. The chain joins TRBV5-5 to TRBJ2-7; D possibly corresponds to TRBD1 (6 bases). The CDR3 runs 14 residues. The germline V gene has CDR1 SGHKS and CDR2 YYEKEE (reference sequence). V lost 4 bases, J lost 2 bases, and 13 bases lay in between. Combining the CDR3 with reference TRBV5-5 and TRBJ2-7 gives the whole variable domain DAGVTQSPTHLIKTRGQQVTLRCSPISGHKSVSWYQQVLGQGPQFIFQYYEKEERGRGNFPDRFSARQFPNYSSELNVNALLLGDSALYLCASSLKTGAYEQYFGPGTRLTVT.

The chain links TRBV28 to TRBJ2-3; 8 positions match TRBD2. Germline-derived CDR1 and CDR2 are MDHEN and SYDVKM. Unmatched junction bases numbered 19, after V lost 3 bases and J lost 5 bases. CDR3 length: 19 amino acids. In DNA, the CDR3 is TGTGCCAGCAGTTTCCCCGAGCAAGCGGGAGTTAGAGCGGGAGATACGCAGTATTTT. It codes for CASSFPEQAGVRAGDTQYF.

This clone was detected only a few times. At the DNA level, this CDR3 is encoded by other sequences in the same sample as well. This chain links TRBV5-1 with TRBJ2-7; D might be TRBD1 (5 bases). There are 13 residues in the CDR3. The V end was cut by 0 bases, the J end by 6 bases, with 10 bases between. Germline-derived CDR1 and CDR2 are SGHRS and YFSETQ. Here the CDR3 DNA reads TGCGCCAGCAGCTTGGACCTAAGGGGCGAGCAGTACTTC. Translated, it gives CASSLDLRGEQYF.

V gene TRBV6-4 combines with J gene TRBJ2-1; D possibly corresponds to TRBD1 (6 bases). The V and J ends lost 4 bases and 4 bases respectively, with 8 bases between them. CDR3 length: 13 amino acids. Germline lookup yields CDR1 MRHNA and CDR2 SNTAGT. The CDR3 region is CASSGQEYNEQFF. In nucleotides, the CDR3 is TGTGCCAGCAGTGGACAGGAATACAATGAGCAGTTCTTC.

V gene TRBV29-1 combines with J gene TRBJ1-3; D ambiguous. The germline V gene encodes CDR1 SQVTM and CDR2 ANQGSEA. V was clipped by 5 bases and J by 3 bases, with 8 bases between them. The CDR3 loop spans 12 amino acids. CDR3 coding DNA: TGCAGCGTTCCCGGAGATGGAAACACCATATATTTT. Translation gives CSVPGDGNTIYF.

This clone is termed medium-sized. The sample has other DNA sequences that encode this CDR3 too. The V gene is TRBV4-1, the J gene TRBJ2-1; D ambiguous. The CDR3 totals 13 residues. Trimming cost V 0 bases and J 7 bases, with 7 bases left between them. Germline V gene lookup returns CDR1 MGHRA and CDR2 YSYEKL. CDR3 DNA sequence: TGCGCCAGCAGCCAAGATTACGGGAATGAGCAGTTCTTC. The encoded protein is CASSQDYGNEQFF.

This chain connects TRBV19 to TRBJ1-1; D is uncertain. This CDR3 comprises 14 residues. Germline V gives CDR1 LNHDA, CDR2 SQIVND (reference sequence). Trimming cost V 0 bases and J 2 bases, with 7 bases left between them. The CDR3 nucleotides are TGTGCCAGTAGTATAGAGGGCGGAAACACTGAAGCTTTCTTT. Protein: CASSIEGGNTEAFF.

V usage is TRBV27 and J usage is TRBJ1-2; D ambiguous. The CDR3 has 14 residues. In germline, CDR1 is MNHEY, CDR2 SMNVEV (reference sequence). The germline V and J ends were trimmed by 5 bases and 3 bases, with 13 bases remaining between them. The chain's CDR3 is CASSPKGVDYGYTF. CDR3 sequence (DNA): TGTGCCAGCAGTCCCAAGGGTGTTGACTATGGCTACACCTTC.

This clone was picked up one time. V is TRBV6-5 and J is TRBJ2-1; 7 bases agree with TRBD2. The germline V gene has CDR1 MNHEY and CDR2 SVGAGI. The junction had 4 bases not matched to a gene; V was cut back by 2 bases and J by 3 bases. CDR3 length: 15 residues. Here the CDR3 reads CASSYSSGFYNEQFF. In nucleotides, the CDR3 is TGTGCCAGCAGTTACAGTAGCGGGTTCTACAATGAGCAGTTCTTC.

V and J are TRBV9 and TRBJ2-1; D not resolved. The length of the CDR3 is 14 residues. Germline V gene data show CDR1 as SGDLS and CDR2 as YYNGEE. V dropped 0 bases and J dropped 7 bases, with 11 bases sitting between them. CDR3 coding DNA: TGTGCCAGCAGCGTAGCGACGGTGTCGAATGAGCAGTTCTTC. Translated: CASSVATVSNEQFF.

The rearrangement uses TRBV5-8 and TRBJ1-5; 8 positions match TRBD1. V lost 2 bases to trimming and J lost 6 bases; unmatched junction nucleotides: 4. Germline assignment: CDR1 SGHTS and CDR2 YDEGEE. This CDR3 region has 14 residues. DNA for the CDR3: TGTGCCAGCAGCTTTCAGGGGGCGCGTCAGCCCCAGCATTTT. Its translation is CASSFQGARQPQHF.

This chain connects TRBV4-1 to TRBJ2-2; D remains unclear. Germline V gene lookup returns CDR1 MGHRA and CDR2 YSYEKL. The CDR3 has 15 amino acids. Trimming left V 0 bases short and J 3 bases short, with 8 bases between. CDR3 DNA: TGCGCCAGCAGCCAAGACGCTCCATACACCGGGGAGCTGTTTTTT. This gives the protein CASSQDAPYTGELFF.

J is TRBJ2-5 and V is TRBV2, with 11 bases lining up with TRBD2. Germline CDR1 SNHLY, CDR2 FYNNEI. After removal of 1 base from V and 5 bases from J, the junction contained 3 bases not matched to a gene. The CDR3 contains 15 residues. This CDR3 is CASSEVLAGDETQYF. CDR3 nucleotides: TGTGCCAGCAGTGAAGTACTAGCGGGAGATGAGACCCAGTACTTC.

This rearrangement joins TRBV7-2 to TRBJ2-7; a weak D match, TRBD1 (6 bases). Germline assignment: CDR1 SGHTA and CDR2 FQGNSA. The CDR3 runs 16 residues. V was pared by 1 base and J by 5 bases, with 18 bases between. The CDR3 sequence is CASSLDGQTLVHEQYF. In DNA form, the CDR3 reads TGTGCCAGCAGCTTAGACGGACAGACGTTAGTCCACGAGCAGTACTTC.

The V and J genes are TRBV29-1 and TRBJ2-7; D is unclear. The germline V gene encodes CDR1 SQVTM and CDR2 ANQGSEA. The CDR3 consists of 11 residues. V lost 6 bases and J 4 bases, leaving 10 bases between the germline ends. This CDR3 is CSVGLMYEQYF. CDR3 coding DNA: TGCAGCGTCGGTCTTATGTACGAGCAGTACTTC.

CDR3 bases: TGCGCCAGCAGCCAGGGACTAGCGGGAGGTAGCTACGAGCAGTACTTC. It codes for CASSQGLAGGSYEQYF. The V and J genes are TRBV4-1 and TRBJ2-7; 15 bases match TRBD2. Germline CDR1 reads MGHRA; CDR2 reads YSYEKL. Trimming at V came to 3 bases and at J to 3 bases, leaving 3 bases not matched to a gene. The CDR3 runs to 16 residues.

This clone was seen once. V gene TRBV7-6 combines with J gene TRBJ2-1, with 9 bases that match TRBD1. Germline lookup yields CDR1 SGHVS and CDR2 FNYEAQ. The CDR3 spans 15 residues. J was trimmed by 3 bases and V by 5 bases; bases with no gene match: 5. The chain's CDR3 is CASSLGTGLYNEQFF. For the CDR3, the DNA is TGTGCCAGCAGCCTAGGGACAGGGCTCTACAATGAGCAGTTCTTC.

The CDR3 DNA reads TGTGCCAGCAGCTTCTTTTTCCCAGGGGGAGTAGAAAAACTGTTTTTT. Its protein product is CASSFFFPGGVEKLFF. The chain carries TRBV7-6 and TRBJ1-4, with TRBD1 matching 7 bases. Losses at the gene ends were 3 bases for V and 8 bases for J; bases not matched to a gene: 12. CDR1 is SGHVS, CDR2 FNYEAQ, per germline. The CDR3 consists of 16 residues.

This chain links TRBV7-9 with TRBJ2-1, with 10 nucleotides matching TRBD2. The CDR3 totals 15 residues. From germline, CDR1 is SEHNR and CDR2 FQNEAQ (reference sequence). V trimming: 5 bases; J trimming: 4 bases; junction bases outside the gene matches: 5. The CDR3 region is CASSPGLAAYNEQFF. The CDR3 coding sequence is TGTGCCAGCAGCCCAGGACTAGCGGCATACAATGAGCAGTTCTTC.

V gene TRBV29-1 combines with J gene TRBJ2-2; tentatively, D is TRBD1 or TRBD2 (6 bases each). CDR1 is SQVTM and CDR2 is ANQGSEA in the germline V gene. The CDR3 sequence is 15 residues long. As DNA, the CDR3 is TGCAGTGCGGCTGGGGGGCCCTCGAGCACCGGGGAGCTGTTTTTT. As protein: CSAAGGPSSTGELFF.

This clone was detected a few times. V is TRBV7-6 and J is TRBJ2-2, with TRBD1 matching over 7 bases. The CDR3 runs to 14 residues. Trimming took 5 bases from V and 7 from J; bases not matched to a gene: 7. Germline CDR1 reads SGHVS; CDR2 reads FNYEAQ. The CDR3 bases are TGTGCCAGCAGCAGGACAGGTGTCGGCGGGGAGCTGTTTTTT. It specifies CASSRTGVGGELFF.

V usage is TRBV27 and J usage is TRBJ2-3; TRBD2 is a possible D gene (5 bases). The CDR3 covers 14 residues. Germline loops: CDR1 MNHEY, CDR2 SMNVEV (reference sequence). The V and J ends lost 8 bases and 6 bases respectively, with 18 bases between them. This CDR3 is CASSPDWGVDTQYF. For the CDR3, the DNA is TGTGCCAGCTCCCCGGACTGGGGTGTGGATACGCAGTATTTT.